The clone carrying this TCR beta chain was counted a few times. J lost 5 bases, V lost 5 bases, and 13 bases had no gene match. Germline CDR1 is DFQATT and CDR2 is SNEGSKA (reference sequence). This CDR3 contains 15 residues. Alongside a J-beta primer mix, a sample-barcoded 5' primer served in a second PCR lasting roughly 6 to 11 cycles. TCRdb reprocessed the 5' RACE reads via MiXCR and lists one record per CDR3 protein. This table holds roughly 1.5 million distinct CDR3 sequences, about 42% found once. This sample is part of a study of blood T cells in healthy people across ages. Donors were healthy Caucasian individuals from Russia aged about 6 to 95.

The source of this sequence is a woman aged 18-29 years in good health. The chain recombines TRBV20-1 with TRBJ1-1; 8 nucleotides line up with TRBD1. The source material was blood. The CDR3 here is CSAERTGLGGTEAFF. In DNA form, the CDR3 reads TGCAGTGCTGAGAGGACAGGGCTGGGGGGGACTGAAGCTTTCTTT.